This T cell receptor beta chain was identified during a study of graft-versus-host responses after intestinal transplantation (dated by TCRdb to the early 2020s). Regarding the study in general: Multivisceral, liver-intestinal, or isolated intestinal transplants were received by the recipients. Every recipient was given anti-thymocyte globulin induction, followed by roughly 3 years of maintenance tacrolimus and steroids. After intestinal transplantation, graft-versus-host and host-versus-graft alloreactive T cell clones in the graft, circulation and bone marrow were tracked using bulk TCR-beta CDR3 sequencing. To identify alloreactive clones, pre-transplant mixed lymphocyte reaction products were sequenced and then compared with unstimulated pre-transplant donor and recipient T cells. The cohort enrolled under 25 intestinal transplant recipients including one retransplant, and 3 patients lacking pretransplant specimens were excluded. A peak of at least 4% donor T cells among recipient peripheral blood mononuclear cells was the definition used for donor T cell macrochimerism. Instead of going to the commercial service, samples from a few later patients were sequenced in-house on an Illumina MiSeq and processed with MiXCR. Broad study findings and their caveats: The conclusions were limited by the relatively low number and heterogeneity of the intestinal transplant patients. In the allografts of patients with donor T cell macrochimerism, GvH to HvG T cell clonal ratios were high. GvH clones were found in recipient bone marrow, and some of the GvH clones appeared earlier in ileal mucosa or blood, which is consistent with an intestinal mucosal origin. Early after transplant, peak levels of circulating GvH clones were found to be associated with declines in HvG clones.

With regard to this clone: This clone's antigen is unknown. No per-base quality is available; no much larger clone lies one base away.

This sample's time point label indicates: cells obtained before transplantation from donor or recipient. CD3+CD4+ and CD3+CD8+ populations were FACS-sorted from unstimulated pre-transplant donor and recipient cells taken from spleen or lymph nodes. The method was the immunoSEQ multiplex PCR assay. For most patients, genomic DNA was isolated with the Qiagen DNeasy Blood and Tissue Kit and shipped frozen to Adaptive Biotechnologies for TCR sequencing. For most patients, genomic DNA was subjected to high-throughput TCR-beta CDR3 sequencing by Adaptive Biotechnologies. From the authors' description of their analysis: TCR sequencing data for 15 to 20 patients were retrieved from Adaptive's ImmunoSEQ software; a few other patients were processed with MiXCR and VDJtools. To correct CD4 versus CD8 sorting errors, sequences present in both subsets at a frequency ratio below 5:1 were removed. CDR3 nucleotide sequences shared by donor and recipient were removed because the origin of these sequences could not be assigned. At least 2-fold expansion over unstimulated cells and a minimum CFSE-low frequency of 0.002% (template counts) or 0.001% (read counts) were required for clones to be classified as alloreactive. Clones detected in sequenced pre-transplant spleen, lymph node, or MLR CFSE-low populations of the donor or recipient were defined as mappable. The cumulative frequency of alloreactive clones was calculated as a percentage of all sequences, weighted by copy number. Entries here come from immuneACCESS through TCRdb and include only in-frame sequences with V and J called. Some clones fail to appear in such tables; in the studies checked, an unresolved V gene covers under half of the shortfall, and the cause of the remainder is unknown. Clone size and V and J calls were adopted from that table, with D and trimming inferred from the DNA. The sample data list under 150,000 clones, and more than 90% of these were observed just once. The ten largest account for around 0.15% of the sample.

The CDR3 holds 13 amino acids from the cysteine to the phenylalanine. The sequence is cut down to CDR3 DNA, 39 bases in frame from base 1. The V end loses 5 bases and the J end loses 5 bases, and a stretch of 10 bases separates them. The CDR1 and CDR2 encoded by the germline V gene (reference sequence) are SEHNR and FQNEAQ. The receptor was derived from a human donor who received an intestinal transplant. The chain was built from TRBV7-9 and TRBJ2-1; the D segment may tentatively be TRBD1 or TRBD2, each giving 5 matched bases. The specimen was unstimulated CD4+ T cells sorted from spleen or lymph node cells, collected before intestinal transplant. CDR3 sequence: CASSRGTDNEQFF. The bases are TGTGCCAGCAGCCGTGGGACCGACAATGAGCAGTTCTTC.